One T cell receptor beta chain is described in this entry. Germline V gene lookup returns CDR1 LNHNV and CDR2 YYDKDF (reference sequence). This CDR3 has 15 amino acids. V dropped 5 bases and J dropped 6; count of bases not matched to a gene: 9. This entry belongs to a study of blood T cell repertoires in COVID-19. Study as a whole: Sites across the United States, Italy and Spain contributed samples from acute and convalescent COVID-19. PBMCs, B-cell-depleted T cells, or T cells provided the cDNA or gDNA that made up the material.

In the original analysis: Reference gene primer amplification in the assay estimated nucleated cell counts. Clones were read by immunoSEQ multiplex PCR, and TCRdb kept only the in-frame ones, dropping some. V and J calls and clone size follow that table, whereas D and trimming were derived from the DNA. This table holds roughly 92,000 clones, more than 70% found once. The TCR comes from a human donor with acute or convalescent COVID-19. The donor label of this sample is uncertain. The chain employs TRBV15 and TRBJ1-3, with TRBD1 matching 8 bases. The sample consisted of peripheral blood. The CDR3 bases are TGTGCCACCAGCCCGAGGACAGGGAACGCAAACACCATATATTTT. Its protein product is CATSPRTGNANTIYF. Filled out from reference TRBV15 and TRBJ1-3, the complete variable domain reads DAMVIQNPRYQVTQFGKPVTLSCSQTLNHNVMYWYQQKSSQAPKLLFHYYDKDFNNEADTPDNFQSRRPNTSFCFLDIRSPGLGDTAMYLCATSPRTGNANTIYFGEGSWLTVV.